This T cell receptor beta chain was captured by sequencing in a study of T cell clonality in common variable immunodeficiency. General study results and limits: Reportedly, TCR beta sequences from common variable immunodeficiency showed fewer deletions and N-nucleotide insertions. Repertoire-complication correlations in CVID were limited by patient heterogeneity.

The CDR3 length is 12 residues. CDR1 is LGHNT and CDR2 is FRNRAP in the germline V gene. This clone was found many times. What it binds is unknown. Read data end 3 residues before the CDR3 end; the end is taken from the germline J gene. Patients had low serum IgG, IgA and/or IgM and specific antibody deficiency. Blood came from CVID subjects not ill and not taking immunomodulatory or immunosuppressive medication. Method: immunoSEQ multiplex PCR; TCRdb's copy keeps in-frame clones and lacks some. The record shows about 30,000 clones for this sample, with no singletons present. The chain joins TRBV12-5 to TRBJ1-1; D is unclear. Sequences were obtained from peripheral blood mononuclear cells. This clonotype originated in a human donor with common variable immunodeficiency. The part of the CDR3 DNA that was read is TGTGCTAGTGGTTTGGAACCCCGGTAC. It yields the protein CASGLEPRY. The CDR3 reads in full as CASGLEPRYAFF.